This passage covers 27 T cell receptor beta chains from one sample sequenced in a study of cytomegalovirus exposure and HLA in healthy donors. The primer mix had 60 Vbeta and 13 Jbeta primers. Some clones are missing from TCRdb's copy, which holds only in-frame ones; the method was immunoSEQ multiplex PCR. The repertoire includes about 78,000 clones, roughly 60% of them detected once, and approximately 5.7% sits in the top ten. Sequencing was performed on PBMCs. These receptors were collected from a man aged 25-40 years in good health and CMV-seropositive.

CDR3 nucleotide sequence: TGTGCCAGCAGCTTGGTAGGAGCGACTGAAGCTTTCTTT. It encodes CASSLVGATEAFF. The chain couples TRBV5-6 to TRBJ1-1; no clear D gene. Germline V gene data show CDR1 as SGHDT and CDR2 as YYEEEE. The CDR3 loop spans 13 amino acids. V shed 0 bases and J shed 5 bases, with 8 bases lying between them.

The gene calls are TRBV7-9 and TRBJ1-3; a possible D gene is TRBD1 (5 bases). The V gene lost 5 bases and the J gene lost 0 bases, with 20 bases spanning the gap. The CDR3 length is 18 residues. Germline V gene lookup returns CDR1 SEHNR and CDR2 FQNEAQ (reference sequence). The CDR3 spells CASSPTGWAGNSGNTIYF. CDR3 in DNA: TGTGCCAGCAGCCCCACAGGCTGGGCAGGCAACTCTGGAAACACCATATATTTT.

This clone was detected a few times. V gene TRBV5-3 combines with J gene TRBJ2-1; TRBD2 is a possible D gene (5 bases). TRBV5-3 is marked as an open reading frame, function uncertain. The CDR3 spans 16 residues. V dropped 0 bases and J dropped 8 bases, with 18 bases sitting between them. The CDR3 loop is CARSLALTRVLDEQFF. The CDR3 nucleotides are TGTGCCAGAAGCTTGGCTTTGACGCGGGTCCTCGATGAGCAGTTCTTC.

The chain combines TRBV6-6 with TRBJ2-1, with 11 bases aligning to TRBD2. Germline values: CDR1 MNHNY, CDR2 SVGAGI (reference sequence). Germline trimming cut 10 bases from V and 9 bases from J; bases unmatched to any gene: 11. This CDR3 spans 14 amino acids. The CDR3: CATLLAGGPLEQFF. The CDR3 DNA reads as TGTGCCACCCTGTTAGCGGGAGGGCCTCTTGAGCAGTTCTTC.

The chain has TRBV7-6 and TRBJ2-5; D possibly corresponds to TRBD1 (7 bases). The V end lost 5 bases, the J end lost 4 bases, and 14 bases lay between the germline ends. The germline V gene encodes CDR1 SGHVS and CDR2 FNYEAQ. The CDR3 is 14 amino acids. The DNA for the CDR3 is TGTGCCAGCAGCCAGACAGGGAGGAGAGAGACCCAGTACTTC. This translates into CASSQTGRRETQYF.

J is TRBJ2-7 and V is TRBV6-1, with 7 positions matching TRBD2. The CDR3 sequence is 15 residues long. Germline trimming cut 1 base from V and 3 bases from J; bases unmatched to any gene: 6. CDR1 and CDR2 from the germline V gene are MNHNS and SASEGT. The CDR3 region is CASSEVRGSNYEQYF. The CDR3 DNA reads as TGTGCCAGCAGTGAAGTGCGGGGGTCAAACTACGAGCAGTACTTC.

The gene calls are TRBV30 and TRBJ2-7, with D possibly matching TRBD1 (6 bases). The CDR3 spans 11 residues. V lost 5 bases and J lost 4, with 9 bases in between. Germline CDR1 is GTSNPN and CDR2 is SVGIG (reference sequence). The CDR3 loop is CAWGDTYEQYF. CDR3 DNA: TGTGCCTGGGGGGACACTTACGAGCAGTACTTC.

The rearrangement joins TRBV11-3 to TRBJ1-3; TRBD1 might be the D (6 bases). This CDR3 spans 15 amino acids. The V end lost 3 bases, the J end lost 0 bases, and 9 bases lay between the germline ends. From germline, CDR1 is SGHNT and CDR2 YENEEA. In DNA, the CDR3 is TGTGCCAGCAGCTTGCAGGGGAACTCTGGAAACACCATATATTTT. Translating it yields CASSLQGNSGNTIYF.

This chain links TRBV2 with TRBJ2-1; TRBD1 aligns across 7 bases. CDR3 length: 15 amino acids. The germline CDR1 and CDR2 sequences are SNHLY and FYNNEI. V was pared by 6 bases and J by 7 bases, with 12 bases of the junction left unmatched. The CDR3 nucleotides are TGTGCCAGCAGCCCGATGACAGGGCGAGGAAATGAGCAGTTCTTC. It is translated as CASSPMTGRGNEQFF.

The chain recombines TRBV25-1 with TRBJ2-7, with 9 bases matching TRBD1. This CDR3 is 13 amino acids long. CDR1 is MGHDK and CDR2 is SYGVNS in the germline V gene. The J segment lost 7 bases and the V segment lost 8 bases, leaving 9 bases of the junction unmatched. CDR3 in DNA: TGTGCCAGCGGGGGACAGGGTTTTTGGGAGCAGTACTTC. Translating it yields CASGGQGFWEQYF.

DNA of the CDR3: TGTGCCAGCAGCTTCTGGGAAGGGGGCAATCAGCCCCAGCATTTT. This encodes CASSFWEGGNQPQHF. J is TRBJ1-5 and V is TRBV5-5; weak D call: TRBD1 (5 bases). Between the trimmed V and J ends, which lost 2 bases and 2 bases, there was a span of 11 bases. There are 15 residues in the CDR3. Germline-derived CDR1 and CDR2 are SGHKS and YYEKEE (reference sequence).

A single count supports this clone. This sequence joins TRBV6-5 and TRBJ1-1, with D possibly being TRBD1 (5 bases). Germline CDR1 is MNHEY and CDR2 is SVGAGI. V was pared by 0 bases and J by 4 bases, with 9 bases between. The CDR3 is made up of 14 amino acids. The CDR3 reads CASSYSPGGTEAFF. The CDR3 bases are TGTGCCAGCAGTTACTCGCCCGGGGGCACTGAAGCTTTCTTT.

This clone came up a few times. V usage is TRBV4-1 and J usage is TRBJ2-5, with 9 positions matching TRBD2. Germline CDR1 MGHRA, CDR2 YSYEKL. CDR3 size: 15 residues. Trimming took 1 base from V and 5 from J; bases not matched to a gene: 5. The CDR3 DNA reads TGCGCCAGCAGCCAAGGGGCTAGCGGGGCGGAGACCCAGTACTTC. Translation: CASSQGASGAETQYF.

CDR3 in amino acids: CASSRGSQETQYF. CDR3 nucleotide sequence: TGTGCCAGCAGCCGGGGGTCCCAAGAGACCCAGTACTTC. V gene TRBV11-2 combines with J gene TRBJ2-5; D might be TRBD2 (6 bases). With 5 bases removed from V and 1 base from J, the gap between germline ends came to 8 bases. The germline V gene has CDR1 SGHAT and CDR2 FQNNGV. The CDR3 is 13 residues long. The entire variable domain, with the rest obtained from reference TRBV11-2 and TRBJ2-5, is as follows: EAGVAQSPRYKIIEKRQSVAFWCNPISGHATLYWYQQILGQGPKLLIQFQNNGVVDDSQLPKDRFSAERLKGVDSTLKIQPAKLEDSAVYLCASSRGSQETQYFGPGTRLLVL.

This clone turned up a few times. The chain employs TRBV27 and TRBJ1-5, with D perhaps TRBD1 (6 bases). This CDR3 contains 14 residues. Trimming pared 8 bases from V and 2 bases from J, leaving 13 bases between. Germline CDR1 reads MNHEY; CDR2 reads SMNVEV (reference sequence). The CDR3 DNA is TGTGCCAGCGGGGGCGGGGGCGGCAATCAGCCCCAGCATTTT. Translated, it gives CASGGGGGNQPQHF.

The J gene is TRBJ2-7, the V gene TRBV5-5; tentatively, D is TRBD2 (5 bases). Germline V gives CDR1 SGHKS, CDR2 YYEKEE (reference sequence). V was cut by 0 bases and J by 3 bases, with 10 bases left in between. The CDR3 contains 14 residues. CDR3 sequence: CASSLALGSYEQYF. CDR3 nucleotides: TGTGCCAGCAGCTTGGCTCTGGGGAGCTACGAGCAGTACTTC.

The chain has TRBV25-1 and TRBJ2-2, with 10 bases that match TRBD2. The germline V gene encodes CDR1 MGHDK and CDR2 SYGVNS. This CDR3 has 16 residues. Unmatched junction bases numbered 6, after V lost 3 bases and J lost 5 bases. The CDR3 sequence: CASSDVLAGDTGELFF. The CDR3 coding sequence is TGTGCCAGCAGTGACGTCCTAGCGGGAGATACCGGGGAGCTGTTTTTT. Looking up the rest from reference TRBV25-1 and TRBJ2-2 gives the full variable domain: EADIYQTPRYLVIGTGKKITLECSQTMGHDKMYWYQQDPGMELHLIHYSYGVNSTEKGDLSSESTVSRIRTEHFPLTLESARPSHTSQYLCASSDVLAGDTGELFFGEGSRLTVL.

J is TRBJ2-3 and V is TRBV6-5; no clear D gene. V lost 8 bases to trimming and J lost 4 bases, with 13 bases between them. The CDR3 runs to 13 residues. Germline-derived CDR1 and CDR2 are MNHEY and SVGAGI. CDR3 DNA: TGTGCCAGCCGTCGGTCGCTGCCAGATACGCAGTATTTT. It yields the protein CASRRSLPDTQYF.

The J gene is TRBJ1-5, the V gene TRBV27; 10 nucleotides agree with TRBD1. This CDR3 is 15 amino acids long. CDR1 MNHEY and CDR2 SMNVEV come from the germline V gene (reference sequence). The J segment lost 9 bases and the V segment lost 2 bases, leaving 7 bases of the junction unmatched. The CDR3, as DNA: TGTGCCAGCAGTTTAGGGGACAGGGGCATTTGGCCCCAGCATTTT. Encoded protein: CASSLGDRGIWPQHF.

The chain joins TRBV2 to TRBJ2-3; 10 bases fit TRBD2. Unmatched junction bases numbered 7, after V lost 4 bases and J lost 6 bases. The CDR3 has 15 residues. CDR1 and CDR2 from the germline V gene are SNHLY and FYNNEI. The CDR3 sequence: CASSGISGRRDTQYF. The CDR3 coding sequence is TGTGCCAGCAGTGGGATTAGCGGGAGGAGGGATACGCAGTATTTT.

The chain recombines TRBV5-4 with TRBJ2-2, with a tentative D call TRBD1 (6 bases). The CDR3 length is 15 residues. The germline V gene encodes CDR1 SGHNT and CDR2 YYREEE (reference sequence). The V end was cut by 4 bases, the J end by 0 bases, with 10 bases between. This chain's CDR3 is CASSTGHSNTGELFF. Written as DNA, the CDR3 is TGTGCCAGCAGCACGGGACATTCGAACACCGGGGAGCTGTTTTTT.

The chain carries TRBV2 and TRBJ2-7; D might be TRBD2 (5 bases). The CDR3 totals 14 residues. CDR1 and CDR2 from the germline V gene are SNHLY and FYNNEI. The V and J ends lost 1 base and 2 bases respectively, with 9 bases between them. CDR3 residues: CASSEGLAPYEQYF. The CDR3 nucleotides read TGTGCCAGCAGTGAAGGGCTAGCACCCTACGAGCAGTACTTC.

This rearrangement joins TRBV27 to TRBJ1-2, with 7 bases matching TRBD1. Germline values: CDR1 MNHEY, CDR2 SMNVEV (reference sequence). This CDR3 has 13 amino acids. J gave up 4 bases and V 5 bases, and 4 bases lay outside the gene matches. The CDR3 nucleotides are TGTGCCAGCAGTCCCGGACAGGCCTATGGCTACACCTTC. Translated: CASSPGQAYGYTF.

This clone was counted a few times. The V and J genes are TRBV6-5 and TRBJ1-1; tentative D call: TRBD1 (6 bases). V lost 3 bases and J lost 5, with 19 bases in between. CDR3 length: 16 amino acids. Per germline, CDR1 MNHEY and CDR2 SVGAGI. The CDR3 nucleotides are TGTGCCAGCAGTTATAGGGACACCCTATGGGAGACTGAAGCTTTCTTT. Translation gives CASSYRDTLWETEAFF.

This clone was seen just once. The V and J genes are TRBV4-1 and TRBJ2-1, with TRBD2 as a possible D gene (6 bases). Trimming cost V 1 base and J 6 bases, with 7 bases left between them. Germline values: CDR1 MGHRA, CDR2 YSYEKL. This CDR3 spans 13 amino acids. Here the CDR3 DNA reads TGCGCCAGCAGCCAAGTCGGGGGCAATGAGCAGTTCTTC. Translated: CASSQVGGNEQFF.

The CDR3 is CASSLGSGWSDTQYF. Written as DNA, the CDR3 is TGTGCCAGCAGCTTGGGGTCGGGGTGGTCAGATACGCAGTATTTT. The chain links TRBV5-4 to TRBJ2-3; tentatively, D is TRBD2 (5 bases). Germline V gives CDR1 SGHNT, CDR2 YYREEE (reference sequence). Trimming shortened V by 0 bases and J by 4 bases, and 12 bases separated the two germline ends. The CDR3 consists of 15 residues.

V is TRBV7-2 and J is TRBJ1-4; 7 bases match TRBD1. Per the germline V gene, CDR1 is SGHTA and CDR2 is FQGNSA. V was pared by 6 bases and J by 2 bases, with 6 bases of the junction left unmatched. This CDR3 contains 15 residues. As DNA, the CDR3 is TGTGCCAGCAGTCTACAGGGGCTGACTAATGAAAAACTGTTTTTT. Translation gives CASSLQGLTNEKLFF. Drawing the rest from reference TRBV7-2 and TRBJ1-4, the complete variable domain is GAGVSQSPSNKVTEKGKDVELRCDPISGHTALYWYRQSLGQGLEFLIYFQGNSAPDKSGLPSDRFSAERTGGSVSTLTIQRTQQEDSAVYLCASSLQGLTNEKLFFGSGTQLSVL.